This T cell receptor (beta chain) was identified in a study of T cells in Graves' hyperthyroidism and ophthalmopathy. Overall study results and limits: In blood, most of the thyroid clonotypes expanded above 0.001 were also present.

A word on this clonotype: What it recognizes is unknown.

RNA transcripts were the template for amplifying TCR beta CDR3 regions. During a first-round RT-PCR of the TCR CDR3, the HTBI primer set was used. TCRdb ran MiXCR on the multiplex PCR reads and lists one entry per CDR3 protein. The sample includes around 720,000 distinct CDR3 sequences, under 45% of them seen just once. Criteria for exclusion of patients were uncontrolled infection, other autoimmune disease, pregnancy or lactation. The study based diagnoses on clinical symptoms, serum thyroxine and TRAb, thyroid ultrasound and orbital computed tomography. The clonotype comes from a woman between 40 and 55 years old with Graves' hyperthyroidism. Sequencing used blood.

CDR3 nucleotide sequence: TGTGCCAGCAGCCTCACTCCCAGGGTTTCGACGGAGACCCAGTACTTC. Protein sequence: CASSLTPRVSTETQYF. J is TRBJ2-5 and V is TRBV7-9; TRBD1 is a possible D gene (5 bases). The V gene's germline CDR1 is SEHNR and CDR2 FQNEAQ (reference sequence). The CDR3 length is 16 residues. With 5 bases removed from V and 5 bases from J, the gap between germline ends came to 21 bases.